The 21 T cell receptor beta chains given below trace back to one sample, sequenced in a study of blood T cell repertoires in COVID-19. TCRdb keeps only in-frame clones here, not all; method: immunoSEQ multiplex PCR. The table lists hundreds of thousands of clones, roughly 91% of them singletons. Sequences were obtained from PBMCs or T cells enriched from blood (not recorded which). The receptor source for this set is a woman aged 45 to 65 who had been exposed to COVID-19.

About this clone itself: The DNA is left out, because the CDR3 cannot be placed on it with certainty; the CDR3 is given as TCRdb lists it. CDR3 protein: CASSTSQGQGEQYF. This chain links TRBV28 with TRBJ2-7; TRBD1, the table's D call, was not compared with the DNA. Including both end residues, the CDR3 is 14 amino acids long. Germline values: CDR1 MDHEN, CDR2 SYDVKM.

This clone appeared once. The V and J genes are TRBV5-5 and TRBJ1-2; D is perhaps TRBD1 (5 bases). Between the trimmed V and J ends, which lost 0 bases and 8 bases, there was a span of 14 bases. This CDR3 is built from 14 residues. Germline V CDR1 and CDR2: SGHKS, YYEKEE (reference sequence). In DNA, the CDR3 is TGTGCCAGCAGCTTGGGAGACAGACCATCCGGCTACACCTTC. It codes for CASSLGDRPSGYTF. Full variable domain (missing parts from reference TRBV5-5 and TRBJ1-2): DAGVTQSPTHLIKTRGQQVTLRCSPISGHKSVSWYQQVLGQGPQFIFQYYEKEERGRGNFPDRFSARQFPNYSSELNVNALLLGDSALYLCASSLGDRPSGYTFGSGTRLTVV.

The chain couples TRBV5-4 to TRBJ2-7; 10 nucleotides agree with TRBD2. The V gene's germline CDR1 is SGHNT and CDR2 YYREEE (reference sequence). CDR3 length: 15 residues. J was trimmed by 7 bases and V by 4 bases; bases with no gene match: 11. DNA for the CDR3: TGTGCCAGCAGCGAACGCGCTAGCGGGGGAGGAGAGCAGTACTTC. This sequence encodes CASSERASGGGEQYF.

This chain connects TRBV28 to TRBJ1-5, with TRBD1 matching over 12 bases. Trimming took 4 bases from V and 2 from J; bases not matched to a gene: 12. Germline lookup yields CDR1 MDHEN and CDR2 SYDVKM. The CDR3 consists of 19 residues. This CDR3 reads CASSYTRGQGALRNQPQHF. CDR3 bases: TGTGCCAGCAGTTACACTAGGGGACAGGGGGCGCTTCGCAATCAGCCCCAGCATTTT.

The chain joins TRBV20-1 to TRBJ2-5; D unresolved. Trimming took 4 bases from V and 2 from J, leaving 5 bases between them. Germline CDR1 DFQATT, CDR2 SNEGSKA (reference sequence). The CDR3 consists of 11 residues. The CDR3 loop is CSATVQETQYF. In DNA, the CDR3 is TGCAGTGCTACTGTACAAGAGACCCAGTACTTC.

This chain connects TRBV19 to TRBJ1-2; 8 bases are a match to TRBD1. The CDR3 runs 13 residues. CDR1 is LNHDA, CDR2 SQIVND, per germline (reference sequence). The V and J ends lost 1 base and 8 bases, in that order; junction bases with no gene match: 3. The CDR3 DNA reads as TGTGCCAGTAGTATAGGACAGGGGTTCGGCTACACCTTC. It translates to CASSIGQGFGYTF.

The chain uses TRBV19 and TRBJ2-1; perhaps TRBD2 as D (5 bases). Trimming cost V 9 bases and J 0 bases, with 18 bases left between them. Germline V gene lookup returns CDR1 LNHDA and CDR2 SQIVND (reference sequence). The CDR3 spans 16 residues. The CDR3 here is CASTPTLGLSYNEQFF. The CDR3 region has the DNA TGTGCCAGCACCCCCACCCTAGGACTCTCCTACAATGAGCAGTTCTTC.

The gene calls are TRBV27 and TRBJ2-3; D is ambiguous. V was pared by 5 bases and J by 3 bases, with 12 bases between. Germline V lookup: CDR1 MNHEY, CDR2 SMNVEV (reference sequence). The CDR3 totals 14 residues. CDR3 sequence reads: CASSRTPGTDTQYF. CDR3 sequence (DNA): TGTGCCAGCAGTCGCACACCCGGGACAGATACGCAGTATTTT.

CDR3 sequence (DNA): TGCGCCAGCAGCCGAGGGGAGGGGGCTAATGAAAAACTGTTTTTT. Its translation: CASSRGEGANEKLFF. This rearrangement joins TRBV4-1 to TRBJ1-4; D perhaps matches TRBD1 (6 bases). The germline CDR1 and CDR2 sequences are MGHRA and YSYEKL. Trimming pared 4 bases from V and 3 bases from J, leaving 12 bases between. This CDR3 comprises 15 residues.

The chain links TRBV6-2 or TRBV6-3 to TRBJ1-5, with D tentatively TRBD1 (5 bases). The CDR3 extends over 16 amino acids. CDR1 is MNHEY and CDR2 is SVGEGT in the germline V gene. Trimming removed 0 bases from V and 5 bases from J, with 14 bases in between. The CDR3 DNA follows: TGTGCCAGCAGTTACTCGACGGTGCAGGGATATCAGCCCCAGCATTTT. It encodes CASSYSTVQGYQPQHF.

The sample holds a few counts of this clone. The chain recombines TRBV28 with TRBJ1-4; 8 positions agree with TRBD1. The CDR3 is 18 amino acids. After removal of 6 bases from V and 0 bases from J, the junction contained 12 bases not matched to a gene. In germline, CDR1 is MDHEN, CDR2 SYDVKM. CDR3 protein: CASSRGRTGTATNEKLFF. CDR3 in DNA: TGTGCCAGCAGCCGCGGTCGGACAGGGACCGCAACTAATGAAAAACTGTTTTTT. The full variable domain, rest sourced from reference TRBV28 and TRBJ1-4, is DVKVTQSSRYLVKRTGEKVFLECVQDMDHENMFWYRQDPGLGLRLIYFSYDVKMKEKGDIPEGYSVSREKKERFSLILESASTNQTSMYLCASSRGRTGTATNEKLFFGSGTQLSVL.

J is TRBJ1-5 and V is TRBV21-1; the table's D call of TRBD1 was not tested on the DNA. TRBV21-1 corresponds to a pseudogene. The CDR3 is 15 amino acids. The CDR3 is CGWDADRGLTQPQHF. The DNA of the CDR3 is TGTGGTTGGGATGCGGACAGGGGCCTTACCCAGCCCCAGCATTTT.

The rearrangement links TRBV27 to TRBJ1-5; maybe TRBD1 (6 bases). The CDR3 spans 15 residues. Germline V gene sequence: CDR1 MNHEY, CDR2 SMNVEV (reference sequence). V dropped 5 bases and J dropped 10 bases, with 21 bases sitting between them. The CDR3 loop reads CASSPAGQGPPPQHF. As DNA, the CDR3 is TGTGCCAGCAGTCCCGCCGGGCAGGGGCCTCCCCCCCAGCATTTT.

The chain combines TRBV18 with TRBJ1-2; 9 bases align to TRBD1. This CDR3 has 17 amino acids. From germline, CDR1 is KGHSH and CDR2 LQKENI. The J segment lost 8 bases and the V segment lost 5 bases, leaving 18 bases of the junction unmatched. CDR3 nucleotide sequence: TGTGCCAGCTCAGCGACCGGGACAGGGCCCTTTCTGGGAGGCTACACCTTC. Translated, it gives CASSATGTGPFLGGYTF.

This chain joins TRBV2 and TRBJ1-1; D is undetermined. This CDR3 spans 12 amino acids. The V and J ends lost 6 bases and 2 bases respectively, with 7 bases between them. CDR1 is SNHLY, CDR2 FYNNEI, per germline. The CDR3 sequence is CASSIRNTEAFF. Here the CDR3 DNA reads TGTGCCAGCAGCATCAGAAACACTGAAGCTTTCTTT.

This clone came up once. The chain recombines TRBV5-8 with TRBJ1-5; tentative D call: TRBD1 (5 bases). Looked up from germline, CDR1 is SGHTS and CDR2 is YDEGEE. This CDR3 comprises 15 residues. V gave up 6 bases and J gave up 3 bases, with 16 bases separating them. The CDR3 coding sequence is TGTGCCAGCATCTCCCTCGGGGGAGCCAATCAGCCCCAGCATTTT. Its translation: CASISLGGANQPQHF.

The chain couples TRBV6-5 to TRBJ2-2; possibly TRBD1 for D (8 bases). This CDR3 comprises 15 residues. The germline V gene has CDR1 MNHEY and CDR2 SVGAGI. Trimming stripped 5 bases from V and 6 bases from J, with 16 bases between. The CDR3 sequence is CASSTQGAGAGELFF. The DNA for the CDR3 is TGTGCCAGCAGTACTCAGGGGGCGGGAGCCGGGGAGCTGTTTTTT.

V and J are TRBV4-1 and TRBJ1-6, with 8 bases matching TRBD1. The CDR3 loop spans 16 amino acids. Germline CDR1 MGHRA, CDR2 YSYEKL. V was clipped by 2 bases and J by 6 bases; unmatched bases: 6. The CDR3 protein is CASSQTLTGVNSPLHF. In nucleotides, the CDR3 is TGCGCCAGCAGCCAAACCCTGACAGGGGTTAATTCACCCCTCCACTTT.

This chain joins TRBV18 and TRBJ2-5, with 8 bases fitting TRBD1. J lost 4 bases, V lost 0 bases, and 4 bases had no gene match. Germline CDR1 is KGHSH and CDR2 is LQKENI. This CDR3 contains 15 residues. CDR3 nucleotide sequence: TGTGCCAGCTCACCACCGACAGGGGTGGGAGAGACCCAGTACTTC. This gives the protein CASSPPTGVGETQYF.

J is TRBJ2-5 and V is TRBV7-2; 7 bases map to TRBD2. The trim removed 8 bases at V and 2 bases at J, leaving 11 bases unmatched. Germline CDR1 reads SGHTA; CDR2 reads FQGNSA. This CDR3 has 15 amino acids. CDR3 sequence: CASAHVGGGQETQYF. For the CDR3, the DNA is TGTGCCAGCGCACATGTGGGGGGAGGGCAAGAGACCCAGTACTTC.

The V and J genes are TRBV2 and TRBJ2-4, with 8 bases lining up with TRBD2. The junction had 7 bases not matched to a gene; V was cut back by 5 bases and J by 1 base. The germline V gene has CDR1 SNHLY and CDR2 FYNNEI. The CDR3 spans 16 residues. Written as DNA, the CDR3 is TGTGCCAGCAGTAGAACGGGAGGGGAGGCCAAAAACATTCAGTACTTC. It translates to CASSRTGGEAKNIQYF. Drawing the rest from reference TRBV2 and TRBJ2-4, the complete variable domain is EPEVTQTPSHQVTQMGQEVILRCVPISNHLYFYWYRQILGQKVEFLVSFYNNEISEKSEIFDDQFSVERPDGSNFTLKIRSTKLEDSAMYFCASSRTGGEAKNIQYFGAGTRLSVL.